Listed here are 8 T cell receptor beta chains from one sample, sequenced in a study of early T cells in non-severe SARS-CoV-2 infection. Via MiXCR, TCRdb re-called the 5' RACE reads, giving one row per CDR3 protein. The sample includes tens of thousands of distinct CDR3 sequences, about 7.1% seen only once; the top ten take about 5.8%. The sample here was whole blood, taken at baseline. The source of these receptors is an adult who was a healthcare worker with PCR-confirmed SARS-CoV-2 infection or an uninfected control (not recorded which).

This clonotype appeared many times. The CDR3 region has the DNA TGTGCCAGTAGTCTACAGCCAAGCTCTGGAAACACCATATATTTT. Translating gives CASSLQPSSGNTIYF. The chain couples TRBV19 to TRBJ1-3; D call uncertain. The CDR3 is 15 residues long. Germline lookup yields CDR1 LNHDA and CDR2 SQIVND (reference sequence). The V and J ends lost 5 bases and 0 bases respectively, with 11 bases between them.

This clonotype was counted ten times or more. The DNA of the CDR3 is TGCAGTGCTCACCGGGACGGAAACAATAATTCACCCCTCCACTTT. The encoded protein is CSAHRDGNNNSPLHF. The V and J genes are TRBV20-1 and TRBJ1-6, with D maybe TRBD1 (5 bases). V was pared by 5 bases and J by 5 bases, with 16 bases between. The germline CDR1 and CDR2 sequences are DFQATT and SNEGSKA (reference sequence). The CDR3 contains 15 residues.

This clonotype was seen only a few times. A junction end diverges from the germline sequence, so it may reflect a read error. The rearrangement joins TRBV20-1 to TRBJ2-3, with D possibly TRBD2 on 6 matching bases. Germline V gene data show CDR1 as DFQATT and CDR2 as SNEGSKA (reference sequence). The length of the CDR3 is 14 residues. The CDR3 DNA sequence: TGCAGCGCTAGAGATAGGCGGGGCCCAGATACGCAGTATTTT. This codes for CSARDRRGPDTQYF.

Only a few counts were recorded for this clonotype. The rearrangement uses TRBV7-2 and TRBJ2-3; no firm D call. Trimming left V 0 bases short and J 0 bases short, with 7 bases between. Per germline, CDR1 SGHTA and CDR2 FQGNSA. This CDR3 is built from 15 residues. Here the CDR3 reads CASSLAVGSTDTQYF. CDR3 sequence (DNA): TGTGCCAGCAGCTTAGCAGTCGGCAGCACAGATACGCAGTATTTT.

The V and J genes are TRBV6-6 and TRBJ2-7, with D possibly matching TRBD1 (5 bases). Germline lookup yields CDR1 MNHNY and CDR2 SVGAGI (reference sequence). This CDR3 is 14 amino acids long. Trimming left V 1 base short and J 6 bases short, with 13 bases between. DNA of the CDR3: TGTGCCAGCAGTTACTATGGGGCCTCATCCGAGCAGTACTTC. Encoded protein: CASSYYGASSEQYF.

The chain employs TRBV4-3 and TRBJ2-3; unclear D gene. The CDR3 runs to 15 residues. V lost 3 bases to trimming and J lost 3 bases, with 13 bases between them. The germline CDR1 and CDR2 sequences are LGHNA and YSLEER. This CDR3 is CASSQGWVQTDTQYF. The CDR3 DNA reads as TGCGCCAGCAGCCAGGGGTGGGTCCAGACAGATACGCAGTATTTT.

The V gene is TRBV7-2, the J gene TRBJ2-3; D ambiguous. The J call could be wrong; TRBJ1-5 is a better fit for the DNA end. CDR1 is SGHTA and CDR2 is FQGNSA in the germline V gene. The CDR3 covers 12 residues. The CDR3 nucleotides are TGTGCCAGCAGCCGAACCACAGATACGCAGCATTTT. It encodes CASSRTTDTQHF.

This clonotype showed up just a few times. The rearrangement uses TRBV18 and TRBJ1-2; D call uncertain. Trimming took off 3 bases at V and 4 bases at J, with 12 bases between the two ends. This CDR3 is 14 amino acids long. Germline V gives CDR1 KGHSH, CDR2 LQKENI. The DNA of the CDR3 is TGTGCCAGCTCACCGGAAGACACGGCCTATGGCTACACCTTC. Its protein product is CASSPEDTAYGYTF.